These 8 T cell receptor beta chains share one sample of origin, sequenced in a study of cytomegalovirus exposure and HLA in healthy donors. PCR primers comprised 60 Vbeta and 13 Jbeta primers. Only in-frame clones appear in the TCRdb table, and some are missing; sequencing was by immunoSEQ multiplex PCR. The listing records 100,000 to 150,000 clones. The sample consisted of PBMCs. These TCRs come from a young man in good health and CMV-seronegative.

The CDR3 sequence is CASSISPRFGSGYTF. CDR3 nucleotide sequence: TGTGCCAGTAGTATCTCGCCGCGCTTTGGTTCTGGCTACACCTTC. The chain is built from TRBV19 and TRBJ1-2; D gene uncertain. Germline CDR1 LNHDA, CDR2 SQIVND (reference sequence). The CDR3 contains 15 residues. Between the trimmed V and J ends, which lost 3 bases and 7 bases, there was a span of 18 bases.

The V gene is TRBV4-1, the J gene TRBJ2-7; D may be TRBD2 (6 bases). Between the trimmed V and J ends, which lost 0 bases and 3 bases, there was a span of 18 bases. The CDR3 extends over 17 amino acids. In germline, CDR1 is MGHRA, CDR2 YSYEKL. The CDR3 sequence: CASSQDSGSSMSYEQYF. In DNA, the CDR3 is TGCGCCAGCAGCCAAGATAGCGGTAGCTCTATGAGCTACGAGCAGTACTTC.

V is TRBV28 and J is TRBJ1-2, with D unresolved. V lost 3 bases, J lost 4 bases, and 15 bases lay in between. There are 15 residues in the CDR3. Germline assignment: CDR1 MDHEN and CDR2 SYDVKM. The CDR3 DNA reads TGTGCCAGCAGTTTTAGTTTGCGGATGAGCTATGGCTACACCTTC. This sequence encodes CASSFSLRMSYGYTF.

The chain has TRBV4-3 and TRBJ2-7; D may be TRBD1 (6 bases). This CDR3 has 14 amino acids. The V gene lost 1 base and the J gene lost 5 bases, with 12 bases spanning the gap. Germline CDR1 is LGHNA and CDR2 is YSLEER. The CDR3 loop is CASSQGGRGDEQYF. CDR3 DNA sequence: TGCGCCAGCAGCCAAGGTGGCAGGGGAGACGAGCAGTACTTC.

This rearrangement joins TRBV10-3 to TRBJ2-7, with 8 bases aligning to TRBD2. Germline values: CDR1 ENHRY, CDR2 SYGVKD. With V trimmed by 11 bases and J by 6 bases, 12 bases remained unmatched. The CDR3 is made up of 13 amino acids. The DNA of the CDR3 is TGTGCCGCCGCCCAGCGGGAGCGAATCGAGCAGTACTTC. Translation gives CAAAQRERIEQYF.

The chain joins TRBV19 to TRBJ1-5, with D perhaps matching TRBD1 (5 bases). Trimming cost V 5 bases and J 0 bases, with 14 bases left between them. Germline V gene data show CDR1 as LNHDA and CDR2 as SQIVND (reference sequence). This CDR3 has 16 amino acids. In DNA form, the CDR3 reads TGTGCCAGTAGTTGGGGCAGCCTATATAGCAATCAGCCCCAGCATTTT. This translates into CASSWGSLYSNQPQHF.

The V gene is TRBV25-1, the J gene TRBJ2-7; a weak D match, TRBD1 (6 bases). The CDR3 loop spans 15 amino acids. The V end lost 4 bases, the J end lost 0 bases, and 13 bases lay between the germline ends. Per the germline V gene, CDR1 is MGHDK and CDR2 is SYGVNS. The CDR3 here is CASSADSASSYEQYF. The CDR3 nucleotides are TGTGCCAGCAGTGCGGACAGCGCCAGCTCCTACGAGCAGTACTTC.

The chain is built from TRBV7-2 and TRBJ2-7; no firm D call. The V end was cut by 4 bases, the J end by 0 bases, with 19 bases between. The length of the CDR3 is 17 residues. Germline V gene data show CDR1 as SGHTA and CDR2 as FQGNSA. The CDR3 region is CASSYGVRFTSSYEQYF. In DNA, the CDR3 is TGTGCCAGCAGCTATGGAGTGCGATTCACTTCCTCCTACGAGCAGTACTTC. Full variable domain (outside the CDR3, taken from reference TRBV7-2 and TRBJ2-7): GAGVSQSPSNKVTEKGKDVELRCDPISGHTALYWYRQSLGQGLEFLIYFQGNSAPDKSGLPSDRFSAERTGGSVSTLTIQRTQQEDSAVYLCASSYGVRFTSSYEQYFGPGTRLTVT.